These 4 T cell receptor beta chains share one sample of origin, sequenced in a study of blood T cell repertoires in COVID-19. This table comes from immunoSEQ multiplex PCR, and its TCRdb copy is limited to in-frame clones, with some not included. The sample lists some 110,000 clones, 84% seen once, with nearly 4% in the top ten. The sequenced sample consisted of PBMCs or T cells enriched from blood (not recorded which). The receptor source for this set is a woman in her thirties who had recovered from COVID-19.

V gene TRBV5-4 combines with J gene TRBJ2-1, with D possibly being TRBD2 (6 bases). The CDR3 consists of 14 residues. Trimming cost V 0 bases and J 7 bases, with 11 bases left between them. Germline CDR1 SGHNT, CDR2 YYREEE (reference sequence). CDR3 region: CASSLGLDGNEQFF. The CDR3 coding sequence is TGTGCCAGCAGCTTGGGACTAGACGGTAATGAGCAGTTCTTC.

V and J are TRBV4-2 and TRBJ1-1; 8 bases agree with TRBD1. Trimming at V came to 1 base and at J to 3 bases, leaving 4 bases not matched to a gene. Germline CDR1 is LGHNA and CDR2 is YNFKEQ. The CDR3 contains 15 residues. CDR3 nucleotide sequence: TGTGCCAGCAGCCAAGGACAGGGGAGGGACACTGAAGCTTTCTTT. The encoded protein is CASSQGQGRDTEAFF.

This rearrangement joins TRBV18 to TRBJ1-3, with TRBD1 identical over 9 bases. The germline V gene encodes CDR1 KGHSH and CDR2 LQKENI. Germline trimming cut 3 bases from V and 4 bases from J; bases unmatched to any gene: 4. The CDR3 has 15 amino acids. The CDR3 region has the DNA TGTGCCAGCTCACCGGGGACAGGGACGGGAAACACCATATATTTT. It is translated as CASSPGTGTGNTIYF.

In its sample, this clone was seen once. The chain links TRBV28 to TRBJ1-5; 8 bases fit TRBD1. V dropped 5 bases and J dropped 0; count of bases not matched to a gene: 12. Per the germline V gene, CDR1 is MDHEN and CDR2 is SYDVKM. The CDR3 spans 18 residues. Here the CDR3 DNA reads TGTGCCAGCAGTCTCCGGGACAGGAGGCTTTATAGCAATCAGCCCCAGCATTTT. It translates to CASSLRDRRLYSNQPQHF.